Below are 14 T cell receptor beta chains sequenced from a single sample in a study of T cell responses to AZD1222 COVID-19 vaccine. Only in-frame clones appear in the TCRdb table, and some are missing; sequencing was by immunoSEQ multiplex PCR. This table has some 150,000 clones, 88% appearing once. The sequenced sample was peripheral blood, obtained 28 days after the second AZD1222 dose. Every receptor here comes from an adult who received the AZD1222 COVID-19 vaccine.

The CDR3, as DNA: TGTGCCACCCTCTTCCTGGGCGGATCTGGGGCCAACGTCCTGACTTTC. The encoded protein is CATLFLGGSGANVLTF. The rearrangement links TRBV5-4 to TRBJ2-6; D call uncertain. The CDR3 covers 16 residues. The germline V and J ends were trimmed by 9 bases and 1 base, with 17 bases remaining between them. CDR1 is SGHNT, CDR2 YYREEE, per germline (reference sequence). Drawing the rest from reference TRBV5-4 and TRBJ2-6, the complete variable domain is ETGVTQSPTHLIKTRGQQVTLRCSSQSGHNTVSWYQQALGQGPQFIFQYYREEENGRGNFPPRFSGLQFPNYSSELNVNALELDDSALYLCATLFLGGSGANVLTFGAGSRLTVL.

The chain couples TRBV7-2 to TRBJ2-7; 10 bases are a match to TRBD2. The J segment lost 4 bases and the V segment lost 5 bases, leaving 11 bases of the junction unmatched. Germline V gene sequence: CDR1 SGHTA, CDR2 FQGNSA. The CDR3 spans 16 residues. The CDR3 region is CASSLGAGGPWYEQYF. CDR3 in DNA: TGTGCCAGCAGCCTCGGAGCGGGAGGGCCTTGGTACGAGCAGTACTTC.

V gene TRBV5-1 combines with J gene TRBJ2-5, with TRBD2 matching over 9 bases. J was trimmed by 4 bases and V by 4 bases; bases with no gene match: 11. CDR1 and CDR2 (germline): SGHRS, YFSETQ. The CDR3 sequence is 16 residues long. CDR3 sequence (DNA): TGCGCCAGCAGCCCCGGTATTCCGGGACTAGCAGAGACCCAGTACTTC. Translation: CASSPGIPGLAETQYF.

The chain joins TRBV10-2 to TRBJ1-2, with D unresolved. V shed 6 bases and J shed 0 bases, with 14 bases lying between them. The germline gives CDR1 WSHSY, CDR2 SAAADI. The CDR3 has 15 amino acids. CDR3 in DNA: TGCGCCAGCAGAAGTACCAAGCTCTCTAACTATGGCTACACCTTC. Residues: CASRSTKLSNYGYTF.

This chain connects TRBV11-1 to TRBJ1-2, with D unresolved. Germline assignment: CDR1 SGHAT and CDR2 FQDESV (reference sequence). V lost 2 bases and J 5 bases, leaving 18 bases between the germline ends. CDR3 length: 16 residues. This CDR3 is CASSLPNVAPGYGYTF. The CDR3 nucleotides read TGTGCCAGCAGCTTACCAAACGTCGCACCGGGATATGGCTACACCTTC.

There are a few counts of this clone. The chain links TRBV21-1 to TRBJ1-5; the table assigns TRBD1, which was not confirmed against the DNA. TRBV21-1 is termed a pseudogene. The CDR3 runs to 15 residues. CDR3 loop: CASRGRGQGDPPQHF. CDR3 in DNA: TGTGCCAGCAGGGGCCGGGGACAGGGTGATCCGCCCCAGCATTTT.

The genes are TRBV7-2 and TRBJ2-3, with TRBD1 identical over 7 bases. This CDR3 is built from 16 residues. Germline CDR1 and CDR2: SGHTA and FQGNSA. After removal of 1 base from V and 4 bases from J, the junction contained 8 bases not matched to a gene. The CDR3 reads CASSLGALTGADTQYF. The DNA for the CDR3 is TGTGCCAGCAGCTTAGGGGCCCTTACAGGGGCAGATACGCAGTATTTT.

The chain has TRBV9 and TRBJ1-2; D might be TRBD1 (6 bases). This CDR3 is built from 14 residues. Germline CDR1 SGDLS, CDR2 YYNGEE. V dropped 4 bases and J dropped 6 bases, with 16 bases sitting between them. For the CDR3, the DNA is TGTGCCAGCAGCCCTCCACAGGGTGGGAATGGCTACACCTTC. Its translation: CASSPPQGGNGYTF.

The J gene is TRBJ1-6, the V gene TRBV6-6, with D perhaps TRBD1 (5 bases). V lost 5 bases to trimming and J lost 12 bases, with 32 bases between them. The CDR3 is made up of 19 amino acids. CDR1 MNHNY and CDR2 SVGAGI come from the germline V gene (reference sequence). The CDR3 here is CASSPVLGTGTKIRRPLHF. In nucleotides, the CDR3 is TGTGCCAGCAGTCCCGTCCTAGGTACCGGGACCAAGATACGGAGACCCCTCCACTTT.

This chain connects TRBV9 to TRBJ2-2; D is perhaps TRBD1 (6 bases). Trimming pared 5 bases from V and 5 bases from J, leaving 10 bases between. CDR1 is SGDLS, CDR2 YYNGEE, per germline. CDR3 length equals 13 residues. The CDR3 protein is CASRRGGTGELFF. As DNA, the CDR3 is TGTGCCAGCAGGCGAGGGGGTACCGGGGAGCTGTTTTTT.

This chain links TRBV18 with TRBJ2-5; TRBD1 agrees at 7 bases. From germline, CDR1 is KGHSH and CDR2 LQKENI. Trimming took 5 bases from V and 4 from J; bases not matched to a gene: 4. The CDR3 is 13 residues long. The CDR3: CASSVRQGETQYF. The CDR3 DNA sequence: TGTGCCAGCTCAGTAAGACAGGGAGAGACCCAGTACTTC.

The chain employs TRBV6-5 and TRBJ1-6; 8 positions match TRBD1. The CDR3 contains 15 residues. J lost 9 bases, V lost 0 bases, and 4 bases had no gene match. CDR1 and CDR2 from the germline V gene are MNHEY and SVGAGI. CDR3 region: CASSYSQGAVSPLHF. DNA for the CDR3: TGTGCCAGCAGTTACTCGCAGGGGGCAGTTTCACCCCTCCACTTT.

This chain links TRBV7-2 with TRBJ2-7; D is unclear. Germline V lookup: CDR1 SGHTA, CDR2 FQGNSA. This CDR3 spans 12 amino acids. V was pared by 2 bases and J by 3 bases, with 5 bases between. The CDR3 DNA reads as TGTGCCAGCAGCTTATCGGACTACGAGCAGTACTTC. Amino acid sequence: CASSLSDYEQYF. Together with reference TRBV7-2 and TRBJ2-7, the CDR3 gives the full variable domain: GAGVSQSPSNKVTEKGKDVELRCDPISGHTALYWYRQSLGQGLEFLIYFQGNSAPDKSGLPSDRFSAERTGGSVSTLTIQRTQQEDSAVYLCASSLSDYEQYFGPGTRLTVT.

The chain combines TRBV4-2 with TRBJ1-2, with 9 nucleotides matching TRBD1. The V segment lost 3 bases and the J segment 6 bases; nucleotides outside the gene matches: 11. This CDR3 contains 16 residues. The germline CDR1 and CDR2 sequences are LGHNA and YNFKEQ. The CDR3 DNA reads as TGTGCCAGCAGCCATGAGACAGGGGGTTACCTGGATGGCTACACCTTC. Translating gives CASSHETGGYLDGYTF.